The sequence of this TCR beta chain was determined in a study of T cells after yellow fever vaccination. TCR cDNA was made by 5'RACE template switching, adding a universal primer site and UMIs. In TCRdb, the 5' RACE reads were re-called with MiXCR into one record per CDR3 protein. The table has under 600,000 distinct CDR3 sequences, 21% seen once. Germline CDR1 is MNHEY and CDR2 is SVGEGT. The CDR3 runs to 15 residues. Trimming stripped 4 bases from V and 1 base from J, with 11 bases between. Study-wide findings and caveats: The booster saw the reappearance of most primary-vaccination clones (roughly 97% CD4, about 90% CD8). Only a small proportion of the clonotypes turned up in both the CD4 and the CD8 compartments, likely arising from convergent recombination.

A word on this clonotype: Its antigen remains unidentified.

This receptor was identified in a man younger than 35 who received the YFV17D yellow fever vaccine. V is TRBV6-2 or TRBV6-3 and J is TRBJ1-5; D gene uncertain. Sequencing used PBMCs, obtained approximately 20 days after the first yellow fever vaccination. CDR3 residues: CASSSRVRSNQPQHF. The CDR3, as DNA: TGTGCCAGCAGTTCCCGCGTACGAAGCAATCAGCCCCAGCATTTT.